These 17 T cell receptor beta chains originate from one sample sequenced in a study of blood T cell repertoires in COVID-19. The table came from immunoSEQ multiplex PCR; TCRdb's copy has only in-frame clones and leaves some out. The sample lists about 250,000 clones, roughly 90% occurring once. Input material: peripheral blood. All receptors derive from a woman between 40 and 55 years old who had recovered from COVID-19.

The chain links TRBV10-1 to TRBJ2-7, with 12 bases matching TRBD1. Germline trimming cut 7 bases from V and 6 bases from J; bases unmatched to any gene: 4. CDR3 length equals 13 residues. From germline, CDR1 is WNHNN and CDR2 SYGVQD (reference sequence). DNA of the CDR3: TGCGCCAGCATGGGGACAGGGGGCGGCGAGCAGTACTTC. Its translation: CASMGTGGGEQYF.

This chain uses TRBV9 with TRBJ1-2, with D possibly TRBD1 on 6 matching bases. The CDR3 sequence is 14 residues long. Trimming cost V 1 base and J 3 bases, with 10 bases left between them. CDR1 SGDLS and CDR2 YYNGEE come from the germline V gene. The CDR3 DNA follows: TGTGCCAGCAGCGTAACAGGGATGGACTATGGCTACACCTTC. Translation gives CASSVTGMDYGYTF.

The chain has TRBV5-1 and TRBJ2-3; perhaps TRBD2 as D (6 bases). The V gene's germline CDR1 is SGHRS and CDR2 YFSETQ. The germline V and J ends were trimmed by 0 bases and 1 base, with 15 bases remaining between them. CDR3 length: 17 amino acids. The CDR3 nucleotides are TGCGCCAGCAGCTTGGGCGAGAGGACTACCGGCACAGATACGCAGTATTTT. It is translated as CASSLGERTTGTDTQYF.

The gene calls are TRBV7-8 and TRBJ2-7; D possibly corresponds to TRBD2 (5 bases). Germline V lookup: CDR1 SGHVS, CDR2 FQNEAQ. The CDR3 is 14 residues long. Trimming cost V 5 bases and J 3 bases, with 14 bases left between them. The CDR3 is CASSLRDHVYEQYF. The DNA for the CDR3 is TGTGCCAGCAGCCTCCGGGATCATGTCTACGAGCAGTACTTC.

V usage is TRBV7-2 and J usage is TRBJ1-1; no clear D. Per the germline V gene, CDR1 is SGHTA and CDR2 is FQGNSA. Trimming stripped 2 bases from V and 5 bases from J, with 9 bases between. The CDR3 spans 13 residues. In DNA form, the CDR3 reads TGTGCCAGCAGCTTATATGGGCAAACTGAAGCTTTCTTT. Translating it yields CASSLYGQTEAFF.

The V and J genes are TRBV7-2 and TRBJ1-5; D perhaps matches TRBD1 (6 bases). The CDR3 is 17 amino acids. V was shortened by 6 bases and J by 6 bases, with 24 bases between the two germline ends. Germline values: CDR1 SGHTA, CDR2 FQGNSA. The CDR3 DNA reads as TGTGCCAGCAGTTTGACAGGCCACCTTTCCCTGGTTCAGCCCCAGCATTTT. Amino acid sequence: CASSLTGHLSLVQPQHF.

The CDR3 nucleotides are TGCGCCAGCAGCGATTCGAGGGATGATACGCAGTATTTT. This gives the protein CASSDSRDDTQYF. The genes are TRBV10-1 and TRBJ2-3; D possibly corresponds to TRBD2 (5 bases). The CDR3 length is 13 residues. Germline V gene sequence: CDR1 WNHNN, CDR2 SYGVQD (reference sequence). Trimming pared 6 bases from V and 6 bases from J, leaving 13 bases between.

This clone was counted a few times. The rearrangement links TRBV28 to TRBJ1-1, with D possibly being TRBD1 (5 bases). V was pared by 6 bases and J by 6 bases, with 20 bases between. This CDR3 spans 15 amino acids. The germline gives CDR1 MDHEN, CDR2 SYDVKM. The CDR3 sequence is CASSHYEAGKAEAFF. CDR3 coding DNA: TGTGCCAGCAGCCACTATGAGGCAGGGAAAGCTGAAGCTTTCTTT. Full variable domain (outside the CDR3, taken from reference TRBV28 and TRBJ1-1): DVKVTQSSRYLVKRTGEKVFLECVQDMDHENMFWYRQDPGLGLRLIYFSYDVKMKEKGDIPEGYSVSREKKERFSLILESASTNQTSMYLCASSHYEAGKAEAFFGQGTRLTVV.

This chain uses TRBV7-6 with TRBJ1-5; 10 bases fit TRBD1. Germline CDR1 and CDR2: SGHVS and FNYEAQ. The CDR3 length is 15 residues. J was trimmed by 7 bases and V by 4 bases; bases with no gene match: 7. This CDR3 is CASSSWDRGHQPQHF. The DNA of the CDR3 is TGTGCCAGCAGCTCATGGGACAGGGGACACCAGCCCCAGCATTTT.

J is TRBJ2-1 and V is TRBV4-1; TRBD2 matches 15 bases. With 0 bases clipped from V and 0 bases from J, the junction kept 3 bases outside the gene matches. The CDR3 runs 19 residues. CDR1 MGHRA and CDR2 YSYEKL come from the germline V gene. The CDR3 spells CASSQDPGLAGGSYNEQFF. The CDR3 DNA follows: TGCGCCAGCAGCCAAGATCCGGGACTAGCGGGAGGCTCCTACAATGAGCAGTTCTTC.

The rearrangement links TRBV19 to TRBJ1-2; 8 nucleotides agree with TRBD1. Germline V lookup: CDR1 LNHDA, CDR2 SQIVND (reference sequence). The CDR3 extends over 13 amino acids. J gave up 7 bases and V 6 bases, and 7 bases lay outside the gene matches. The CDR3, as DNA: TGTGCCAGTAGACCTGGGACAGGTGGTGGCTACACCTTC. The encoded protein is CASRPGTGGGYTF.

This rearrangement joins TRBV7-7 to TRBJ2-3, with 12 bases that match TRBD2. This CDR3 is 16 amino acids long. Germline loops: CDR1 SSHAT, CDR2 FNYEAQ (reference sequence). V gave up 5 bases and J gave up 4 bases; unmatched junction bases: 7. DNA of the CDR3: TGTGCCAGCAGCCGAGGACTAGCGGGACAGTCAGATACGCAGTATTTT. Translating gives CASSRGLAGQSDTQYF.

This clone was seen a single time. This chain uses TRBV5-6 with TRBJ2-2, with TRBD2 matching over 8 bases. CDR3 size: 17 residues. Germline CDR1 reads SGHDT; CDR2 reads YYEEEE. V shed 1 base, J shed 4 bases, and the junction held 9 bases outside the gene matches. The CDR3: CASSLYSSGSGTGELFF. CDR3 coding DNA: TGTGCCAGCAGCTTGTACAGCAGCGGGAGCGGCACCGGGGAGCTGTTTTTT.

The chain combines TRBV15 with TRBJ2-3; D possibly corresponds to TRBD1 (5 bases). CDR1 is LNHNV and CDR2 is YYDKDF in the germline V gene (reference sequence). The V end was cut by 4 bases, the J end by 0 bases, with 17 bases between. This CDR3 has 17 amino acids. The CDR3 nucleotides read TGTGCCACCAGCATGGGGCCGTGGGGCACTAGCACAGATACGCAGTATTTT. Its translation is CATSMGPWGTSTDTQYF.

This chain connects TRBV29-1 to TRBJ1-2; 9 positions match TRBD1. V was pared by 6 bases and J by 8 bases, with 10 bases of the junction left unmatched. In germline, CDR1 is SQVTM, CDR2 ANQGSEA. This CDR3 has 13 residues. For the CDR3, the DNA is TGCAGCGTGACCGGGACAGGGCTCGGAGGCTACACCTTC. This sequence encodes CSVTGTGLGGYTF.

The sample holds a few counts of this clone. The chain has TRBV28 and TRBJ2-7, with 10 bases aligning to TRBD2. The J segment lost 1 base and the V segment lost 10 bases, leaving 7 bases of the junction unmatched. The CDR3 loop spans 14 amino acids. Germline-derived CDR1 and CDR2 are MDHEN and SYDVKM. The CDR3 reads CATEGLAVSYEQYF. CDR3 bases: TGTGCCACCGAAGGACTAGCGGTTTCCTACGAGCAGTACTTC.

CDR3 loop: CASSQGPGTQFF. CDR3 sequence (DNA): TGTGCCAGCAGCCAAGGGCCGGGGACACAGTTCTTC. The chain uses TRBV3-1 (or the pseudogene TRBV3-2) and TRBJ2-1, with D maybe TRBD1 (6 bases). This CDR3 has 12 residues. Germline V CDR1 and CDR2: LGHDT, YNNKEL (reference sequence). Trimming shortened V by 1 base and J by 13 bases, and 11 bases separated the two germline ends.